The T cell receptor beta chain under discussion was sequenced for a study of a mutant IDH1 vaccine in newly diagnosed glioma. For the study at large: The earlier regimen, radiotherapy, temozolomide, or both, was most often both.

Germline V gives CDR1 SGHDT, CDR2 YYEEEE. The CDR3 totals 14 residues. V lost 0 bases to trimming and J lost 1 base, with 7 bases between them. Note on this clone: Its antigen is not identified.

Profiled with immunoSEQ multiplex PCR; TCRdb holds only in-frame clones, not every one. The sample contains about 60,000 clones, 84% of which appear only once. Time point denoted: week 35, safety follow-up. Alongside topical imiquimod, each dose of vaccine comprised 300 ug of mutant IDH1 20-mer peptide. Eight vaccinations were given in weeks 1, 3, 5, 7, 11, 15, 19 and 23. The genes are TRBV5-6 and TRBJ2-5, with a weak D call TRBD1 (6 bases). The receptor was isolated from a man between 25 and 39 years old with glioma. The starting material was PBMCs, obtained from a glioma patient whose treatment included an IDH1 peptide vaccine. CDR3 nucleotide sequence: TGTGCCAGCAGCTTGGCACAGGGCCAAGAGACCCAGTACTTC. This encodes CASSLAQGQETQYF.